One and the same sample provided the 4 T cell receptor beta chains below, sequenced in a study of CD8 T cells in ankylosing spondylitis. Using its own MiXCR run on the 5' RACE reads, TCRdb lists one record per CDR3 protein. The repertoire holds 200,000 to 300,000 distinct CDR3 sequences, with roughly 25% as singletons. The sequenced sample consisted of blood, either unsorted or a sorted T cell fraction (not recorded which). These receptor sequences come from a male donor with ankylosing spondylitis or in good health (not recorded which).

This clonotype was counted many times. The rearrangement joins TRBV20-1 to TRBJ1-1, with 10 bases lining up with TRBD1. CDR3 length equals 10 residues. The germline V gene has CDR1 DFQATT and CDR2 SNEGSKA (reference sequence). The ends lost 5 bases at V and 14 bases at J; junction bases unmatched: 5. This chain's CDR3 is CSAEDRGQFF. CDR3 coding DNA: TGCAGTGCTGAAGACAGGGGGCAGTTCTTT.

The gene calls are TRBV20-1 and TRBJ2-5, with D possibly matching TRBD2 (6 bases). This CDR3 contains 16 residues. CDR1 and CDR2 from the germline V gene are DFQATT and SNEGSKA (reference sequence). V gave up 4 bases and J gave up 1 base, with 19 bases separating them. Written as DNA, the CDR3 is TGCAGTGCTACCCCCCCGGGAGCGGGTATCCAAGAGACCCAGTACTTC. Protein product: CSATPPGAGIQETQYF.

The chain uses TRBV12-3 or TRBV12-4 and TRBJ2-5, with D possibly matching TRBD1 (6 bases). Between the trimmed V and J ends, which lost 7 bases and 7 bases, there was a span of 16 bases. The CDR3 extends over 13 amino acids. The CDR3 region is CASKADSEATQYF. In nucleotides, the CDR3 is TGTGCCAGCAAAGCGGACAGCGAAGCGACCCAGTACTTC.

Concerning this clonotype: At one end the junction does not follow the germline gene, possibly because of a read error. Here the CDR3 DNA reads TGTGCTAGCAGCTTAGCCGATACAGATACGCAGTATTTT. It yields the protein CASSLADTDTQYF. The chain employs TRBV7-7 and TRBJ2-3; no clear D. The germline V gene encodes CDR1 SSHAT and CDR2 FNYEAQ (reference sequence). The CDR3 is made up of 13 amino acids.